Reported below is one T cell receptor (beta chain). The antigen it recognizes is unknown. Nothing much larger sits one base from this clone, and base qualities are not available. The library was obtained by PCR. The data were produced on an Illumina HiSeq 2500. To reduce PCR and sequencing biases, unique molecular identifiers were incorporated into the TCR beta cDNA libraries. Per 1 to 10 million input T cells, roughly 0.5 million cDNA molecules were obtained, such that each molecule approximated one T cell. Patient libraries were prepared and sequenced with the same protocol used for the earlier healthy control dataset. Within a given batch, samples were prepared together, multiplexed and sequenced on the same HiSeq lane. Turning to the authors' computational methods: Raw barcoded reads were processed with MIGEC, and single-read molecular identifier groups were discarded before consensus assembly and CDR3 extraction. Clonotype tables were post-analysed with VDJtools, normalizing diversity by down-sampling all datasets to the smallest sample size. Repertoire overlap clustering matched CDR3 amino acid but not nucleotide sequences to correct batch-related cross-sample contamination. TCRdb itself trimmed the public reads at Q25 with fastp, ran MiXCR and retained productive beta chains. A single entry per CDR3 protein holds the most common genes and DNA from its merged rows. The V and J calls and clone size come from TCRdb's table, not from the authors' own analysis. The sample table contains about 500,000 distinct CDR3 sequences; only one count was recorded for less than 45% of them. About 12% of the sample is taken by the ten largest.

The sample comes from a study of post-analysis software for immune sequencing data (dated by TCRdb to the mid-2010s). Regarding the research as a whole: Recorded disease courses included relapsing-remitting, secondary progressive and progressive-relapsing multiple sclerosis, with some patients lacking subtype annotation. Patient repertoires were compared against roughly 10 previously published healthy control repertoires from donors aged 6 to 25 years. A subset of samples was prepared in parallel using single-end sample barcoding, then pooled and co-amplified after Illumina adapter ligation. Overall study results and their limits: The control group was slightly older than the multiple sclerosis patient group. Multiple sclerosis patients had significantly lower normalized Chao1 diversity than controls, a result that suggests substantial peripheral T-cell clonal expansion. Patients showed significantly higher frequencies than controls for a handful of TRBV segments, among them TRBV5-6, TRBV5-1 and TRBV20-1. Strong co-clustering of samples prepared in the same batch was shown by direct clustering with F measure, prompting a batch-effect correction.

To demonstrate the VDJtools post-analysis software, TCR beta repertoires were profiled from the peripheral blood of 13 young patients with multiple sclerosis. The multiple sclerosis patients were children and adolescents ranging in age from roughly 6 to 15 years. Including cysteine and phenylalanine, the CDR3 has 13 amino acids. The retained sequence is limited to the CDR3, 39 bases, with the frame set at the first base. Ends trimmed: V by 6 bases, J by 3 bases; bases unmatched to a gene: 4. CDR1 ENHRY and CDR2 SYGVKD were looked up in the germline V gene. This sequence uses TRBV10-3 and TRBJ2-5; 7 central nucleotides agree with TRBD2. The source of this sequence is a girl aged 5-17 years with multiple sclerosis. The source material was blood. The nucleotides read TGTGCCATCAGGGACCTAGCGGAAGAGACCCAGTACTTC. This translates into CAIRDLAEETQYF.